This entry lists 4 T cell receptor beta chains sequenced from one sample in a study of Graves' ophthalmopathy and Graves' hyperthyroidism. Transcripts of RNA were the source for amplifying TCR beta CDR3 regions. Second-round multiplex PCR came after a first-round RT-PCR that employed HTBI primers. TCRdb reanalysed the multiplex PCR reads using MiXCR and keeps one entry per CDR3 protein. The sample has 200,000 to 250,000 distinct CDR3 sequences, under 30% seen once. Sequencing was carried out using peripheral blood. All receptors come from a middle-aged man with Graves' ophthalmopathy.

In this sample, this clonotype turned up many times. This CDR3 is CSVQATSYEQYF. The DNA for the CDR3 is TGCAGCGTACAGGCTACCTCCTACGAGCAGTACTTC. The chain carries TRBV29-1 and TRBJ2-7; weak D call: TRBD1 (5 bases). The CDR3 covers 12 residues. Trimming cost V 6 bases and J 0 bases, with 9 bases left between them. Per germline, CDR1 SQVTM and CDR2 ANQGSEA.

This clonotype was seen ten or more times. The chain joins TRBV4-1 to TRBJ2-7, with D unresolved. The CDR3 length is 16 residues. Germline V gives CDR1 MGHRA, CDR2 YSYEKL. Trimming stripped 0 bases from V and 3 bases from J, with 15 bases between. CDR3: CASSQDSSDSIYEQYF. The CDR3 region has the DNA TGCGCCAGCAGCCAAGATAGTTCAGACTCGATCTACGAGCAGTACTTC.

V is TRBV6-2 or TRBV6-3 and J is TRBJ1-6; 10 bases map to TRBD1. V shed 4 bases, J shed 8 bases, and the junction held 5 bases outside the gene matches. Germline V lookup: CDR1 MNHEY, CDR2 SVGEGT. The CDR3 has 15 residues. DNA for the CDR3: TGTGCCAGCAGTTTCCGGGACAGGGGAGATTCACCCCTCCACTTT. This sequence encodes CASSFRDRGDSPLHF.

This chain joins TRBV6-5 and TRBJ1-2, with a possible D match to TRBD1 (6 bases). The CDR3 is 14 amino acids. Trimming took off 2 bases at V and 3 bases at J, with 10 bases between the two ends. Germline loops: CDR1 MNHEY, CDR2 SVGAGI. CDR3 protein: CASSYRDTHYGYTF. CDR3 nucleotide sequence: TGTGCCAGCAGTTACCGGGACACACACTATGGCTACACCTTC.